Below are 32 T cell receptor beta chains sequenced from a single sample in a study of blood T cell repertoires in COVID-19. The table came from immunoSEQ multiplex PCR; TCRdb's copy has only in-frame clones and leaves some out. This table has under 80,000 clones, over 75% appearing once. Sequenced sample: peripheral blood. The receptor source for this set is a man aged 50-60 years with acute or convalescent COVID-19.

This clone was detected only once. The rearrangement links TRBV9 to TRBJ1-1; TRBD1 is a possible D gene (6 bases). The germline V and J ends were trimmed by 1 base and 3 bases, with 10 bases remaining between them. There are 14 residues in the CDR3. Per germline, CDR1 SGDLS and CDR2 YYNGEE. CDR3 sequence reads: CASSVQGRDTEAFF. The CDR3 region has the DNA TGTGCCAGCAGCGTACAGGGGAGGGACACTGAAGCTTTCTTT.

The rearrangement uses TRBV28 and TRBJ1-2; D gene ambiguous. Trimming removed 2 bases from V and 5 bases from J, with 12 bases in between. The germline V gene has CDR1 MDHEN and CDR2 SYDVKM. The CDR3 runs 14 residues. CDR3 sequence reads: CASSLPTERYGYTF. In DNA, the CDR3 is TGTGCCAGCAGTTTACCAACAGAAAGATATGGCTACACCTTC.

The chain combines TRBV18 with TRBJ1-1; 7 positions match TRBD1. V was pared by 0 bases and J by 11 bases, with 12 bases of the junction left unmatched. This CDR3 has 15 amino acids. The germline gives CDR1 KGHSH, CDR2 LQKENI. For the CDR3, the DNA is TGTGCCAGCTCACCACCGTTTTCGGACAGGAGTTTCGCTTTCTTT. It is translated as CASSPPFSDRSFAFF.

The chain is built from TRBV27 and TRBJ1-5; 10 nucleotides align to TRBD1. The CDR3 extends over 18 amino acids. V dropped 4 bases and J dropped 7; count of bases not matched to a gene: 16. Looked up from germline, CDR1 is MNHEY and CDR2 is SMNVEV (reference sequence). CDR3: CASSSEGQGNLPRQPQHF. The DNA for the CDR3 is TGTGCCAGCAGTTCCGAGGGACAGGGGAATCTCCCGAGGCAGCCCCAGCATTTT.

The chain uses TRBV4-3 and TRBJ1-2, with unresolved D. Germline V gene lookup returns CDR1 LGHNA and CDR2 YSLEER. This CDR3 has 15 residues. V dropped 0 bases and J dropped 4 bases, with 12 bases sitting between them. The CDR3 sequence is CASSQDHPAVYGYTF. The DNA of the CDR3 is TGCGCCAGCAGCCAAGATCACCCAGCGGTCTATGGCTACACCTTC.

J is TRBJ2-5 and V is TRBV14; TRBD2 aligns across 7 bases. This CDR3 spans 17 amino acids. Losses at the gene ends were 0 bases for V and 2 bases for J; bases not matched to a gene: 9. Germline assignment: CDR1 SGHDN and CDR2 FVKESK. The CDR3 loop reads CASSQDLRLAAQETQYF. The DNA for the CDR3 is TGTGCCAGCAGCCAAGATCTGAGGCTAGCGGCGCAAGAGACCCAGTACTTC.

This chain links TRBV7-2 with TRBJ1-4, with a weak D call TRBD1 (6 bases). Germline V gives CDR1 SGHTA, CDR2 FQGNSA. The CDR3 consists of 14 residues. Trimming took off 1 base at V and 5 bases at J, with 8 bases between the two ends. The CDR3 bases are TGTGCCAGCAGCTTAGGTACAGGGAATGAAAAACTGTTTTTT. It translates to CASSLGTGNEKLFF.

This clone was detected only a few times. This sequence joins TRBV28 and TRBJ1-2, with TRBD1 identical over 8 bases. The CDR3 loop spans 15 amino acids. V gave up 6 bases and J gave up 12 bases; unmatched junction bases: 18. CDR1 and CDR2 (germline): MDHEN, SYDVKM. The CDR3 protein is CASRDLGGQGALDTF. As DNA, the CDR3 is TGTGCCAGCAGGGACCTTGGCGGGCAGGGGGCGCTCGACACCTTC.

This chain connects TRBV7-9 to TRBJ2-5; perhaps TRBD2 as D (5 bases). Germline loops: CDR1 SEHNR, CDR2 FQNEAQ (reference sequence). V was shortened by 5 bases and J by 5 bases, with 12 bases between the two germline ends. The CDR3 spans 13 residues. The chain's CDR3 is CASSLARVETQYF. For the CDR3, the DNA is TGTGCCAGCAGCCTGGCGAGGGTGGAGACCCAGTACTTC.

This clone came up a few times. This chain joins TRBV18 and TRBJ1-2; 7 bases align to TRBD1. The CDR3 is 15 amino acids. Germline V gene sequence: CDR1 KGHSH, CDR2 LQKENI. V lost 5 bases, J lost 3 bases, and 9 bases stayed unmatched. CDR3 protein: CASSVTGDQDYGYTF. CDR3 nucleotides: TGTGCCAGCTCAGTTACAGGGGACCAGGACTATGGCTACACCTTC. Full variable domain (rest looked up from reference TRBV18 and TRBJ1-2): NAGVMQNPRHLVRRRGQEARLRCSPMKGHSHVYWYRQLPEEGLKFMVYLQKENIIDESGMPKERFSAEFPKEGPSILRIQQVVRGDSAAYFCASSVTGDQDYGYTFGSGTRLTVV.

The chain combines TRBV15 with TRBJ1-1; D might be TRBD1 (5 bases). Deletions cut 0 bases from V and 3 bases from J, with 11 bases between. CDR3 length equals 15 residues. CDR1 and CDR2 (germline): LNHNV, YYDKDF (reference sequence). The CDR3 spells CATSRDVAGYTEAFF. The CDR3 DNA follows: TGTGCCACCAGCAGAGATGTCGCAGGGTACACTGAAGCTTTCTTT.

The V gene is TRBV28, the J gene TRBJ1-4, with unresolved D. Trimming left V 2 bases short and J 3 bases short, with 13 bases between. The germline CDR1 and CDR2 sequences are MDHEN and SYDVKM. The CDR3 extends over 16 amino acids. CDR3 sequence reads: CASSLRVMRANEKLFF. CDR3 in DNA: TGTGCCAGCAGTTTACGGGTTATGAGGGCTAATGAAAAACTGTTTTTT. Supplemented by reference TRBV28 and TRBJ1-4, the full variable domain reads DVKVTQSSRYLVKRTGEKVFLECVQDMDHENMFWYRQDPGLGLRLIYFSYDVKMKEKGDIPEGYSVSREKKERFSLILESASTNQTSMYLCASSLRVMRANEKLFFGSGTQLSVL.

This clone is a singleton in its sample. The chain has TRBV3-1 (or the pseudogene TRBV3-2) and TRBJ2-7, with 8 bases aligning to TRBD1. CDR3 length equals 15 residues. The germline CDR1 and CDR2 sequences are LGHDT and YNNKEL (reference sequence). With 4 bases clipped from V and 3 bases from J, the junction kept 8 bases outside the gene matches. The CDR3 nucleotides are TGTGCCAGCAGCCCCCGAACAGGGGGGAACTACGAGCAGTACTTC. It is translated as CASSPRTGGNYEQYF.

CDR3 DNA sequence: TGTGCCAGTAGTATTTCGGCGGCTAACACCGGGGAGCTGTTTTTT. Residues: CASSISAANTGELFF. V usage is TRBV19 and J usage is TRBJ2-2; D is unresolved. The CDR3 is 15 amino acids. In germline, CDR1 is LNHDA, CDR2 SQIVND (reference sequence). Trimming cost V 3 bases and J 2 bases, with 10 bases left between them.

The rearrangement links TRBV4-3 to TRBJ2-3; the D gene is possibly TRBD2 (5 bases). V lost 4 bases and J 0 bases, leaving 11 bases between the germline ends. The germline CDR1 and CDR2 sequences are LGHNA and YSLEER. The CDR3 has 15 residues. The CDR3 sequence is CASSLILGSTDTQYF. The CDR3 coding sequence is TGCGCCAGCAGCCTAATACTAGGAAGCACAGATACGCAGTATTTT.

The chain's CDR3 is CASREEKLFF. Here the CDR3 DNA reads TGTGCCAGCCGGGAGGAAAAACTGTTTTTT. The V gene is TRBV28, the J gene TRBJ1-4; D call uncertain. V lost 8 bases and J lost 8, with 6 bases in between. This CDR3 region has 10 residues. Per germline, CDR1 MDHEN and CDR2 SYDVKM.

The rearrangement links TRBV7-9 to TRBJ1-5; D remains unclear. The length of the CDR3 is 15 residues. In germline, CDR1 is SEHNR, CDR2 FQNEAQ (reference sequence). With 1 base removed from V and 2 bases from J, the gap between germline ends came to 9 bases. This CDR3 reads CASSLGAGGNQPQHF. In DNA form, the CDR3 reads TGTGCCAGCAGCTTAGGGGCGGGAGGCAATCAGCCCCAGCATTTT.

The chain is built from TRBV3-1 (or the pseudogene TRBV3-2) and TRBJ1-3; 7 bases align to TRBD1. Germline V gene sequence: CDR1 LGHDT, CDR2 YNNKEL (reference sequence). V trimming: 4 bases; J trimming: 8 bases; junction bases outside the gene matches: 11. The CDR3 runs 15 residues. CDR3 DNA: TGTGCCAGCAGCCTCTTAGGGGGCTCAGGATACACCATATATTTT. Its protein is CASSLLGGSGYTIYF.

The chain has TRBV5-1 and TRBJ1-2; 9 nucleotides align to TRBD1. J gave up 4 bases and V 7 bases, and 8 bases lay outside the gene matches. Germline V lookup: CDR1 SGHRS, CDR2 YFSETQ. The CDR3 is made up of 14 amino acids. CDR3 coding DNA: TGCGCCAGCGGACCGGACAGGGGCGGCTATGGCTACACCTTC. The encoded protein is CASGPDRGGYGYTF.

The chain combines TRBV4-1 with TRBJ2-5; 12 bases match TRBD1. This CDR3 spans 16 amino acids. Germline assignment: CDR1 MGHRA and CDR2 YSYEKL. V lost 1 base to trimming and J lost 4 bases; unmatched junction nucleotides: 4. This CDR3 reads CASSQGGDRGRETQYF. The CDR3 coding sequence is TGCGCCAGCAGCCAAGGGGGGGACAGGGGGCGAGAGACCCAGTACTTC.

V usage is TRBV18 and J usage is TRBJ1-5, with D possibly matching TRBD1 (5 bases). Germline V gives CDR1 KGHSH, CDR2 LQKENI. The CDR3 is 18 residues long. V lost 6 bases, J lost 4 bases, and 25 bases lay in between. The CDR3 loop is CASSPRRATTDANQPQHF. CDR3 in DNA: TGTGCCAGCTCCCCCCGCAGGGCCACGACCGACGCTAATCAGCCCCAGCATTTT. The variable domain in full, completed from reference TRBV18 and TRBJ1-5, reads NAGVMQNPRHLVRRRGQEARLRCSPMKGHSHVYWYRQLPEEGLKFMVYLQKENIIDESGMPKERFSAEFPKEGPSILRIQQVVRGDSAAYFCASSPRRATTDANQPQHFGDGTRLSIL.

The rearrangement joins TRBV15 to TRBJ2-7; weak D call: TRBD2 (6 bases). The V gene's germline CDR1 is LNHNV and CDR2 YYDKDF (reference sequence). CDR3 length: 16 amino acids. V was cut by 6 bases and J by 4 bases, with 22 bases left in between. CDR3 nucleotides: TGTGCCACCAGTTTAAACCGGGACGGGAGACCTTACGAGCAGTACTTC. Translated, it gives CATSLNRDGRPYEQYF.

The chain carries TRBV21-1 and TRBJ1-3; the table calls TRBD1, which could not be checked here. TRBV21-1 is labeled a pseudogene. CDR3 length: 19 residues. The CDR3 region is CASSKEGGATGYSGNTIYF. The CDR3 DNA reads TGTGCCAGCAGCAAAGAAGGGGGAGCAACAGGGTACTCTGGAAACACCATATATTTT.

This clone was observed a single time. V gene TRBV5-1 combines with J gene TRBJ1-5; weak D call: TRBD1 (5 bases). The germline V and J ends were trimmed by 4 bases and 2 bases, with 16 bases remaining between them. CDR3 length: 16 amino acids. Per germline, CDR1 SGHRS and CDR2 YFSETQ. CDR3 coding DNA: TGCGCCAGCAGCCCGGAAGGGGCTAAGGGCAATCAGCCCCAGCATTTT. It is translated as CASSPEGAKGNQPQHF. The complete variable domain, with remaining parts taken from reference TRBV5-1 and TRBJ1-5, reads KAGVTQTPRYLIKTRGQQVTLSCSPISGHRSVSWYQQTPGQGLQFLFEYFSETQRNKGNFPGRFSGRQFSNSRSEMNVSTLELGDSALYLCASSPEGAKGNQPQHFGDGTRLSIL.

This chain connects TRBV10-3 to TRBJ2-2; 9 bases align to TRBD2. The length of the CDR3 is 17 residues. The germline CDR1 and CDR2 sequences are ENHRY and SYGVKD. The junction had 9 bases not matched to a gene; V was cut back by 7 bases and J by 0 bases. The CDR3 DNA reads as TGTGCCATCACCCCCGGGCGGGGGGGCCCGAACACCGGGGAGCTGTTTTTT. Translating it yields CAITPGRGGPNTGELFF.

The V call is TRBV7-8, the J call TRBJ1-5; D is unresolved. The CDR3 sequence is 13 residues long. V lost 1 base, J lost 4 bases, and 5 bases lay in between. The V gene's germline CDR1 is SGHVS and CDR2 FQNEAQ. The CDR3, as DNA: TGTGCCAGCAGCTTAGGGAGGAATCAGCCCCAGCATTTT. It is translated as CASSLGRNQPQHF.

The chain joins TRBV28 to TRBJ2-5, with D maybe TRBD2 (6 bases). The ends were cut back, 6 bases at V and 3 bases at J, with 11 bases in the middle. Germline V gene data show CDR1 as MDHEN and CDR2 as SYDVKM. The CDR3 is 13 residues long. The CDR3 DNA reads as TGTGCCAGCAGCCTTAGGAGGGAAGAGACCCAGTACTTC. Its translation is CASSLRREETQYF.

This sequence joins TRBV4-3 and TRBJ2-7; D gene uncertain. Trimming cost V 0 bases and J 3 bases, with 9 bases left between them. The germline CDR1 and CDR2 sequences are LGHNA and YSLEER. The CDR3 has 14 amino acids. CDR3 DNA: TGCGCCAGCAGCCAAGATCCTTGGAGCTACGAGCAGTACTTC. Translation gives CASSQDPWSYEQYF.

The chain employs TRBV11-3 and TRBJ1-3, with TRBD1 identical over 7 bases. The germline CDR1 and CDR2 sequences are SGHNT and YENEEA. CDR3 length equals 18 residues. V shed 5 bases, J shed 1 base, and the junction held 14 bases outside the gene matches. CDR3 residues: CASSPKTAGGSSGNTIYF. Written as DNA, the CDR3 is TGTGCCAGCAGCCCAAAAACTGCAGGGGGGAGTTCTGGAAACACCATATATTTT.

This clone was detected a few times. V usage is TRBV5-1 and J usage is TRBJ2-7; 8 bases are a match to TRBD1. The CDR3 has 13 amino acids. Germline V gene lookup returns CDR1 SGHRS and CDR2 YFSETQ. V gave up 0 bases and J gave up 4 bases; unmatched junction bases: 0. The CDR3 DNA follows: TGCGCCAGCAGCTTGGACAGGGGGTACGAGCAGTACTTC. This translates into CASSLDRGYEQYF.

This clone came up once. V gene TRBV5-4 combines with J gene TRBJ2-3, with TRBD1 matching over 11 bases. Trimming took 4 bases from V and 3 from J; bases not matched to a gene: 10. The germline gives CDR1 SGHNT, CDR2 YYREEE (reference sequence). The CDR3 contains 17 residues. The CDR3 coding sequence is TGTGCCAGCAGCCTTCCCGGGGGGGACAGGGGGACAGATACGCAGTATTTT. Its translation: CASSLPGGDRGTDTQYF.

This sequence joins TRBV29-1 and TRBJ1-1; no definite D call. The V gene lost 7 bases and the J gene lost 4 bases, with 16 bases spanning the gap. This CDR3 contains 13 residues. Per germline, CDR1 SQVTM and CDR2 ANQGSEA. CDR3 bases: TGCAGCGCCGACGAGGGAGTAGGCACTGAAGCTTTCTTT. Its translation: CSADEGVGTEAFF.